A selection of T cell receptor beta chains follows, all from one sample in a study of blood T cell repertoires in COVID-19. This table comes from immunoSEQ multiplex PCR, and its TCRdb copy is limited to in-frame clones, with some not included. Of 350,000 to 450,000 clones listed, about nine tenths are singletons. Source material: PBMCs or T cells enriched from blood (not recorded which). Source of these receptors: a woman aged 30 to 39 who had recovered from COVID-19. Both conserved end residues are part of each CDR3. Fields, in order: V gene, CDR3 protein.

>TRBV5-8
CASSLLSPRGGYTF
>TRBV13
CASSLGTGDQPQHF
>TRBV27
CASSILAGGIYNEQFF
>TRBV19
CASSNQGGNQPQHF
>TRBV5-1
CASSGGTGAIPEAFF
>TRBV28
CASSDRTPPEAFF
>TRBV7-2
CASSLSGLIATNEKLFF
>TRBV6-5
CASSYPGRQNQPQHF
>TRBV7-8
CASSLETASLREQYF
>TRBV21-1
CASSKCNRRDGSLNQPQHF
>TRBV10-3
CATNPKRDNQPQHF
>TRBV13
CASSSGTSAYEQYF
>TRBV5-1
CASRTGDTQYF
>TRBV19
CASSPLRQANYGYTF
>TRBV3-1/TRBV3-2
CASSYFSGVSGNTIYF
>TRBV7-2
CASSSPNEEKLFF
>TRBV5-4
CASSFGRRTSGQETQYF